A single sample gave rise to the 4 T cell receptor beta chains below, sequenced in a study of blood T cells in healthy people across ages. PCR was performed a second time for roughly 7 to 12 cycles using a sample-barcoded 5' primer and a J-beta primer mix. In TCRdb, the 5' RACE reads were re-called with MiXCR into one record per CDR3 protein. The sample has approximately 1.5 million distinct CDR3 sequences, 42% seen once. Sequencing was performed on blood. These receptors were obtained from a woman aged 18-35 years in good health.

The chain joins TRBV25-1 to TRBJ2-1, with 10 bases that match TRBD1. This CDR3 comprises 17 residues. Germline CDR1 MGHDK, CDR2 SYGVNS. J gave up 4 bases and V 4 bases, and 10 bases lay outside the gene matches. The CDR3 region has the DNA TGTGCCAGCAGTGCCATACCTCCGGGACAGGGGTACAATGAGCAGTTCTTC. This translates into CASSAIPPGQGYNEQFF. Supplemented by reference TRBV25-1 and TRBJ2-1, the full variable domain reads EADIYQTPRYLVIGTGKKITLECSQTMGHDKMYWYQQDPGMELHLIHYSYGVNSTEKGDLSSESTVSRIRTEHFPLTLESARPSHTSQYLCASSAIPPGQGYNEQFFGPGTRLTVL.

This chain joins TRBV27 and TRBJ2-2; D tentatively fits TRBD1 or TRBD2 (5 bases each). CDR1 MNHEY and CDR2 SMNVEV come from the germline V gene (reference sequence). V lost 2 bases and J lost 4, with 8 bases in between. The CDR3 contains 14 residues. As DNA, the CDR3 is TGTGCCAGCAGTTTAGGGGGACCCACCGGGGAGCTGTTTTTT. It codes for CASSLGGPTGELFF.

The chain is built from TRBV20-1 and TRBJ2-3, with D possibly matching TRBD2 (7 bases). V was cut by 5 bases and J by 2 bases, with 14 bases left in between. The CDR3 is 14 amino acids. Germline CDR1 and CDR2: DFQATT and SNEGSKA (reference sequence). The CDR3 coding sequence is TGCAGTGCTCCTTTGGGGGGGGCCACAGATACGCAGTATTTT. Protein sequence: CSAPLGGATDTQYF.

Regarding this clonotype: One end of the junction fails to match germline, which may point to a read error. The genes are TRBV27 and TRBJ1-2; TRBD1 is a possible D gene (5 bases). Germline CDR1 MNHEY, CDR2 SMNVEV (reference sequence). The CDR3 runs to 14 residues. The CDR3 region is CASSFRVGDYGYTF. The DNA of the CDR3 is TGTGCCAGCAGTTTCAGGGTTGGCGACTATGGTTACACCTTC.